Listed below are T cell receptor beta chains from one sample, sequenced in a study of cytomegalovirus exposure and HLA in healthy donors. This table comes from immunoSEQ multiplex PCR, and its TCRdb copy is limited to in-frame clones, with some not included. The sample contains around 110,000 clones, around three fifths of which appear only once. The sequencing input was PBMCs. The receptors here all came from a middle-aged woman in good health and CMV-seropositive. Both conserved end residues are part of each CDR3. A D gene is named only where the DNA matches it firmly. The listing skips clone size in some rows; elsewhere it reads once, few, many or a size class.

TRBV5-3,TRBJ2-7,TRBD2,-,CARSFFPGLAGVTYEQYF,TGTGCCAGAAGCTTTTTTCCGGGACTAGCGGGAGTAACCTACGAGCAGTACTTC
TRBV28,TRBJ2-1,TRBD2,few,CASSFRSSGRGEQFF,TGTGCCAGCAGTTTTAGGTCTAGCGGGAGGGGTGAGCAGTTCTTC
TRBV5-6,TRBJ2-2,-,-,CASSFRGSTTGELFF,TGTGCCAGCAGCTTCAGGGGTAGTACCACCGGGGAGCTGTTTTTT
TRBV6-1,TRBJ1-4,-,-,CASSPGTNEKLFF,TGTGCCAGCAGCCCCGGGACTAATGAAAAACTGTTTTTT
TRBV7-9,TRBJ2-1,TRBD2,-,CASSLAVTSINEQFF,TGTGCCAGCAGCTTAGCTGTGACTAGCATCAATGAGCAGTTCTTC
TRBV14,TRBJ2-3,TRBD2,-,CASSQGFRRGGTDTQYF,TGTGCCAGCAGCCAAGGGTTTCGGCGGGGGGGCACAGATACGCAGTATTTT
TRBV7-4,TRBJ2-7,-,-,CASSRSSFRYYEQYF,TGTGCCAGCAGTCGATCAAGTTTCCGCTACTACGAGCAGTACTTC
TRBV7-9,TRBJ2-5,-,few,CASSFLEETQYF,TGTGCCAGCAGCTTTTTAGAAGAGACCCAGTACTTC
TRBV7-9,TRBJ1-2,TRBD1,-,CASSQQAGTGNYGYTF,TGTGCCAGCAGCCAACAAGCCGGGACAGGGAACTATGGCTACACCTTC
TRBV5-1,TRBJ2-4,TRBD1,-,CASSTGQDLAKNIQYF,TGCGCCAGCAGCACCGGACAGGATCTAGCCAAAAACATTCAGTACTTC
TRBV7-9,TRBJ1-1,TRBD1,-,CASSLQGGNTEAFF,TGTGCCAGCAGCTTACAGGGGGGGAACACTGAAGCTTTCTTT
TRBV6-1,TRBJ1-5,TRBD1,few,CASSEEDRGAIRPQHF,TGTGCCAGCAGTGAAGAGGACAGGGGAGCGATTCGGCCCCAGCATTTT
TRBV19,TRBJ2-2,TRBD1,-,CAGRQGQTGELFF,TGTGCCGGGAGACAGGGCCAGACCGGGGAGCTGTTTTTT
TRBV2,TRBJ2-6,-,few,CASIPRTAGANVLTF,TGTGCCAGCATCCCCCGAACGGCTGGGGCCAACGTCCTGACTTTC
TRBV6-5,TRBJ2-1,-,-,CASSPGVNEQFF,TGTGCCAGCAGCCCAGGGGTCAATGAGCAGTTCTTC
TRBV18,TRBJ1-5,TRBD1,-,CASSSGQGISQPQHF,TGTGCCAGCTCATCCGGACAGGGGATTTCTCAGCCCCAGCATTTT